This T cell receptor beta chain originates from a study of cytomegalovirus exposure and HLA in healthy donors. The V segment lost 5 bases and the J segment 7 bases; nucleotides outside the gene matches: 0. Germline V lookup: CDR1 MNHEY, CDR2 SMNVEV (reference sequence). CDR3 length: 12 residues. With 60 Vbeta and 13 Jbeta primers, the PCR was carried out. In the original processing: Among the unique TCR beta chains that a later analysis counted, around 82 million in all, 10 million to 11 million were shared. The assay was immunoSEQ multiplex PCR, and TCRdb's table has in-frame clones only and misses some. The DNA was the basis for D and trimming; V, J and clone size are from that table. The sample lists roughly 190,000 clones, roughly 79% occurring once. Notes on the study in general: In a later analysis, around 18,000 TCR beta sequences were associated with HLA alleles at 0.05 false discovery rate.

In regard to this clone: Its target is not known.

The sequence was obtained from a woman in her 30s in good health and CMV-seropositive. The sequencing sample was made of PBMCs. V is TRBV27 and J is TRBJ2-2, with 8 bases fitting TRBD2. CDR3 coding DNA: TGTGCCAGCAGTCGGGGGGGCGGGGAGCTGTTTTTT. Protein product: CASSRGGGELFF.